The next 2 T cell receptor beta chains were all read from a single sample in a study of patients and donors after allogeneic stem cell transplantation. In TCRdb, the RT-PCR reads were re-called with MiXCR into one record per CDR3 protein. The sample has roughly 960,000 distinct CDR3 sequences; roughly 17% are singletons. Sequences were obtained from blood, either unsorted or a sorted T cell fraction (not recorded which). Source of these receptors: a human donor who was either an allogeneic HSCT recipient or a stem cell or donor lymphocyte infusion donor (not recorded which). It is not recorded whose cells these are; they may come from a transplant donor.

J is TRBJ2-2 and V is TRBV5-6; possible D gene TRBD1, 6 bases. This CDR3 comprises 14 residues. Germline V lookup: CDR1 SGHDT, CDR2 YYEEEE. Trimming took off 2 bases at V and 7 bases at J, with 12 bases between the two ends. Here the CDR3 reads CASSLGGSDGELFF. The CDR3, as DNA: TGTGCCAGCAGCTTAGGGGGTTCGGACGGGGAGCTGTTTTTT.

The chain recombines TRBV20-1 with TRBJ2-7; TRBD2 might be the D (6 bases). CDR1 is DFQATT, CDR2 SNEGSKA, per germline (reference sequence). This CDR3 region has 14 residues. The V and J ends lost 6 bases and 4 bases respectively, with 19 bases between them. Here the CDR3 reads CSAHYPRDLYEQYF. The CDR3, as DNA: TGCAGTGCGCACTACCCACGGGACTTATACGAGCAGTACTTC.